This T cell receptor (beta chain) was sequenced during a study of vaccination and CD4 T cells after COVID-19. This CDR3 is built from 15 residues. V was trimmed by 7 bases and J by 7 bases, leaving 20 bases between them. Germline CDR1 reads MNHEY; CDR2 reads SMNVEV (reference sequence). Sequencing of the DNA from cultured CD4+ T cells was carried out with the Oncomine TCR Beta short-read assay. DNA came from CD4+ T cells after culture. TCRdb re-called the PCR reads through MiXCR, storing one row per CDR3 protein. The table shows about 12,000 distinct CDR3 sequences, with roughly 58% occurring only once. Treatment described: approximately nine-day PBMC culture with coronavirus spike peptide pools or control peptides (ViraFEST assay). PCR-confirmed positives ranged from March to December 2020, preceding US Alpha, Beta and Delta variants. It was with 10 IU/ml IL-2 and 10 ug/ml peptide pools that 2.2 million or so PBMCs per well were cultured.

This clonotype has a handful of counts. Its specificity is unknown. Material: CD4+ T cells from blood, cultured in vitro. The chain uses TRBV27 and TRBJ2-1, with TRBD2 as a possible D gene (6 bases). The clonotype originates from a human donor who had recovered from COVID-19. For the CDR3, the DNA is TGTGCCAGCACCGCCCTGGGGGGAGTTGGGAATGAGCAGTTCTTC. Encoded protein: CASTALGGVGNEQFF.